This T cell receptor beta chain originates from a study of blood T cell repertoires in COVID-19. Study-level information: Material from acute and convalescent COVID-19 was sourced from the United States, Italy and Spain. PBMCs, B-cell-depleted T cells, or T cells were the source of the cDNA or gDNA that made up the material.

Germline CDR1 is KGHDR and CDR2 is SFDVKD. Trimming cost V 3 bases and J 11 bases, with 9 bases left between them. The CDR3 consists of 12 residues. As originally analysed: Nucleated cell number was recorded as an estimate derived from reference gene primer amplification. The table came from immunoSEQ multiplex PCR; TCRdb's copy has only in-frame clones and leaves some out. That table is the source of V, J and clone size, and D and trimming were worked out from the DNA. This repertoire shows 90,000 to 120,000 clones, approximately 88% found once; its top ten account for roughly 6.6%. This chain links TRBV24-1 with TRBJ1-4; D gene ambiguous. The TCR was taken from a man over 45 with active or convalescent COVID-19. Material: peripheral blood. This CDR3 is CATSDQARKLFF. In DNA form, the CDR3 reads TGTGCCACCAGTGATCAAGCTCGGAAACTGTTTTTT.